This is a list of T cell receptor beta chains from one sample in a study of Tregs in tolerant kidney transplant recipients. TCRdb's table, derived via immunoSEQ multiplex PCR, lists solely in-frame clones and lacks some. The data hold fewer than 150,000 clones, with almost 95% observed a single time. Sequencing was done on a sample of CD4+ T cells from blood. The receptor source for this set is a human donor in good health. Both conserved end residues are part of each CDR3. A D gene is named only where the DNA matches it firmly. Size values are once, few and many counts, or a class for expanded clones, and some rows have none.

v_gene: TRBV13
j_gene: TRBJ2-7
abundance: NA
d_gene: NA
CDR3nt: TGTGCCAGCAGCTTACGGGAACGAACCTACGAGCAGTACTTC
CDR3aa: CASSLRERTYEQYF

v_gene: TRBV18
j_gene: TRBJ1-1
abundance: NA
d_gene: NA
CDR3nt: TGTGCCAGCTCCATCAGGGTACCTCCGGACACTGAAGCTTTCTTT
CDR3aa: CASSIRVPPDTEAFF

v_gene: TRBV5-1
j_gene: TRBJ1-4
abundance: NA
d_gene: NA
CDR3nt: TGCGCCAGCAGCTCAGGACCTTCCGGCGGTGAAAAACTGTTTTTT
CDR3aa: CASSSGPSGGEKLFF

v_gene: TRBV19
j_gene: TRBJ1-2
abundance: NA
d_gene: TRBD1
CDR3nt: TGTGCCAGTACCTCGGGACAGATCTATGGCTACACCTTC
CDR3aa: CASTSGQIYGYTF

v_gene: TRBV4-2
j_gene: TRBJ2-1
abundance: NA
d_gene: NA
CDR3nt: TGTGCCAGCAGCCAAGATCTGAATGAGCAGTTCTTC
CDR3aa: CASSQDLNEQFF

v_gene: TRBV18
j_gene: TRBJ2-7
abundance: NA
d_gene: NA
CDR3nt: TGTGCCAGCTCACGAGGGTCAAGTGGGGGGGCCGGCTACGAGCAGTACTTC
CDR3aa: CASSRGSSGGAGYEQYF

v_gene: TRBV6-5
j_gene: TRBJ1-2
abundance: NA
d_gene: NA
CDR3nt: TGTGCCAGCCCCGGACAGAACTTAGCTGGCTACACCTTC
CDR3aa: CASPGQNLAGYTF

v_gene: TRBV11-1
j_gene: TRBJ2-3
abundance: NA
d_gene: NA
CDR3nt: TGTGCCAGCAGCCCGGGCAGCCTAAGAGCAGATACGCAGTATTTT
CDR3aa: CASSPGSLRADTQYF

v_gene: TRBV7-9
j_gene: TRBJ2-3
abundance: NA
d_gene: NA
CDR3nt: TGTGCGCAAGGGTCGGCAGCTAGCACAGATACGCAGTATTTT
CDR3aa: CAQGSAASTDTQYF

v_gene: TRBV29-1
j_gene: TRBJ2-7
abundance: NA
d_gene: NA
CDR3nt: TGCAGCGTTGAAGAATTCAATCCGTACGAGCAGTACTTC
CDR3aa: CSVEEFNPYEQYF

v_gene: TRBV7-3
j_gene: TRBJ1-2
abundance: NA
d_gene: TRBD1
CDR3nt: TGTGCCAGCAGCCCAGGACAGGGGCCCAACTATGGCTACACCTTC
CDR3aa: CASSPGQGPNYGYTF

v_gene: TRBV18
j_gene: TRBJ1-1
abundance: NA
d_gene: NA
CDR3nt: TGTGCCGGTTCGGAGGGACAGAACACTGAAGCTTTCTTT
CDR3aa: CAGSEGQNTEAFF

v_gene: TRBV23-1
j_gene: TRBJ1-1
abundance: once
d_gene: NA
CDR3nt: TGCGCCAGCAGTCAGCGACCCATGAACACTGAAGCTTTCTTT
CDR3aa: CASSQRPMNTEAFF

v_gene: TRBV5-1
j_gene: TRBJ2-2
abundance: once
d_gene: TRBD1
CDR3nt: TGCGCCAGCAGCGAACGGGACGACAGGGCCGGGGAGCTGTTTTTT
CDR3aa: CASSERDDRAGELFF

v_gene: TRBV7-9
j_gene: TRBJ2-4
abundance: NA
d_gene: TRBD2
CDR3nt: TGTGCCAGCAGCTCGACTAGCTCCAAAAACATTCAGTACTTC
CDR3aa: CASSSTSSKNIQYF

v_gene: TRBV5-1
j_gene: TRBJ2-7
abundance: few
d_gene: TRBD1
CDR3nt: TGCGCCAGCAGCCCTTGGGACAGCAACTACGAGCAGTACTTC
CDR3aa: CASSPWDSNYEQYF

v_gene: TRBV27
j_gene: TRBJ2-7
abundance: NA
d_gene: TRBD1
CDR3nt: TGTGCCAGCAGGCGCGTGGGACAGAACTACGAGCAGTACTTC
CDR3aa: CASRRVGQNYEQYF

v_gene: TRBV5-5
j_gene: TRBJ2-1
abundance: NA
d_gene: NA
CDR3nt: TGTGCCAGCAGCTTCGGGGGAAGCCAGAATGAGCAGTTCTTC
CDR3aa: CASSFGGSQNEQFF

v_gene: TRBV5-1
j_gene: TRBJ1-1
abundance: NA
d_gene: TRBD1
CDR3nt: TGCGCCAGCAGCATCTCAGGGACAGGGGGCGGTCGGACTGAAGCTTTCTTT
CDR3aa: CASSISGTGGGRTEAFF

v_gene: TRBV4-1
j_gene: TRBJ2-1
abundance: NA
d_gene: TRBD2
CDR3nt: TGCGCCAGCAGCCAAATGCAGCGGGGGGGCTCCTACAATGAGCAGTTCTTC
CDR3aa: CASSQMQRGGSYNEQFF

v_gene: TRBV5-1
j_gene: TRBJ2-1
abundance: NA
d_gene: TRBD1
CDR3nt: TGCGCCAGCAGCCTGGGGACAGAATACAATGAGCAGTTCTTC
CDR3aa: CASSLGTEYNEQFF

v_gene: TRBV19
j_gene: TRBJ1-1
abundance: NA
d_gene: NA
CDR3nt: TGTGCCAGTAGTATAGAGGGGGGGAACACTGAAGCTTTCTTT
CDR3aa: CASSIEGGNTEAFF

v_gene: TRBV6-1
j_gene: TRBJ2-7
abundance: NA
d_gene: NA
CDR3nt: TGTGCCAGCAGACCTAGCCTTTACGAGCAGTACTTC
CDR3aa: CASRPSLYEQYF

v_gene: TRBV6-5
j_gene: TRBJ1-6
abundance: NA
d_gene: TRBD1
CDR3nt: TGTGCCAGCAGTTACAAGACAGGGCAGAATTCACCCCTCCACTTT
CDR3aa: CASSYKTGQNSPLHF

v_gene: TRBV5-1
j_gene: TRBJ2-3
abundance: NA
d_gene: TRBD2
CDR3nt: TGCGCCAGCAGCTCGTCTCCTAGCGGGGGGTTCACAGATACGCAGTATTTT
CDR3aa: CASSSSPSGGFTDTQYF

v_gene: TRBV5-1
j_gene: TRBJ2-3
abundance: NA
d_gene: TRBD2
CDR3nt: TGCGCCAGCAGCCCCCGGCTAGCGGGAGCGAGTAGCACAGATACGCAGTATTTT
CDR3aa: CASSPRLAGASSTDTQYF

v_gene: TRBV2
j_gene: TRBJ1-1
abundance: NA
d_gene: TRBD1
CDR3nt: TGTGCCAGCGGACAGGTGCGGCTCGGGACTGAAGCTTTCTTT
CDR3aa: CASGQVRLGTEAFF

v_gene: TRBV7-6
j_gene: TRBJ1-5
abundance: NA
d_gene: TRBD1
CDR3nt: TGTGCCAGCAGCCGACGGCAGGGGGGTCAGCCCCAGCATTTT
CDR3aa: CASSRRQGGQPQHF

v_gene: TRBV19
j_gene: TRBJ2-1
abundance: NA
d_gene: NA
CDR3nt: TGTGCCAGTAGCAGACAGTCAACCTACAATGAGCAGTTCTTC
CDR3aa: CASSRQSTYNEQFF

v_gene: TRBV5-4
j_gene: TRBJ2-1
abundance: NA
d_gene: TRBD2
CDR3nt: TGTGCCAGCAGCTTGTTGGGCGGGGGTCCTTCCAATGAGCAGTTCTTC
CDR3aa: CASSLLGGGPSNEQFF

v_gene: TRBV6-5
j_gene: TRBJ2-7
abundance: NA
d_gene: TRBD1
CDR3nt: TGTGCCAGCAGTACCCGGACAGGGGACGAGCAGTACTTC
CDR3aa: CASSTRTGDEQYF

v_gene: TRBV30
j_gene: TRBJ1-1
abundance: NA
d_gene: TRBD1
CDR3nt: TGTGCCTGGACCGGGACAGGTGACATGAACACTGAAGCTTTCTTT
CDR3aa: CAWTGTGDMNTEAFF

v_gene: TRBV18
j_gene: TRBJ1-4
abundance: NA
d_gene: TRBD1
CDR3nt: TGTGCCAGCTCGCGTGGGACAGGTCAAGAAAAACTGTTTTTT
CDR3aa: CASSRGTGQEKLFF

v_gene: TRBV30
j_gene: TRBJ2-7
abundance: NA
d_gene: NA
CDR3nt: TGTGCCTGGAGTGTGGACAGCTCCTACGAGCAGTACTTC
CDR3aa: CAWSVDSSYEQYF

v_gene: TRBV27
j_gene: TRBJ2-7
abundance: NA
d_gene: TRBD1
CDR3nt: TGTGCCAGCAGTTTAGGGGACAGGGAAAGCCACGAGCAGTACTTC
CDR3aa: CASSLGDRESHEQYF

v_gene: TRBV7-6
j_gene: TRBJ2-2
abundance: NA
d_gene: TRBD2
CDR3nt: TGTGCCAGCAGCCCGCGACTAGCGGCGAACACCGGGGAGCTGTTTTTT
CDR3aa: CASSPRLAANTGELFF

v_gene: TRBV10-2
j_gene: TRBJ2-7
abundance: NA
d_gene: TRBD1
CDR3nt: TGCGCCAGCCAACCGGGACAGGGGTACGAGCAGTACTTC
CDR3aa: CASQPGQGYEQYF

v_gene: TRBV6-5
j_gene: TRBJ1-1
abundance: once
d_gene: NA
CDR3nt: TGTGCCAGCAGTTACGAATTCCGGGCTGAAGCTTTCTTT
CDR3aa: CASSYEFRAEAFF

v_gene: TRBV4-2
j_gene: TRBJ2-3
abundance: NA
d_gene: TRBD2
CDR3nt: TGTGCCAGCAGCCCCCCTCTAGCGGGGGGGCTGGATACGCAGTATTTT
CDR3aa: CASSPPLAGGLDTQYF

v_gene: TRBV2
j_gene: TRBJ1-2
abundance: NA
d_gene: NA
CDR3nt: TGTGCCAGCAGAAAGACAGACTATGGCTACACCTTC
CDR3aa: CASRKTDYGYTF

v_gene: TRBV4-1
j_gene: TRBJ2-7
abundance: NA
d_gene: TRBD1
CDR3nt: TGCGCCAGCAGCCAAGGCCGTGACAGGGCCTACGAGCAGTACTTC
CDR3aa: CASSQGRDRAYEQYF

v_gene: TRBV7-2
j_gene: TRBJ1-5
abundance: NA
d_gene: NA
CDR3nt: TGTGCCAGCAGCTTAGAAGCGGGGCGTGCTCGTTATAGCAATCAGCCCCAGCATTTT
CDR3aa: CASSLEAGRARYSNQPQHF

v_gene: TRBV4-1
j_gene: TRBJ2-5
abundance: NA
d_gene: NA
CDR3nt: TGCGCCAGCAGCCAAGGGGGACCTGATATAGAGACCCAGTACTTC
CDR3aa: CASSQGGPDIETQYF

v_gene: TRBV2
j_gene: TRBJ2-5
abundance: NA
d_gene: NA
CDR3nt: TGTGCCAGCAGTGACCCGCGGGGAGACCGAGTGACCCAGTACTTC
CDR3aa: CASSDPRGDRVTQYF

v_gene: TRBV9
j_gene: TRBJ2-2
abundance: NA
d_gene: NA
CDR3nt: TGTGCCAGCAGCGTAATGTCCTCTGCCGGGGAGCTGTTTTTT
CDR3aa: CASSVMSSAGELFF

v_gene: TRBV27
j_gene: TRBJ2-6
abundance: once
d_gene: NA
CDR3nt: TGTGCCAGCAGTTTAAGGGGCTCTGGGGCCAACGTCCTGACTTTC
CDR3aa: CASSLRGSGANVLTF

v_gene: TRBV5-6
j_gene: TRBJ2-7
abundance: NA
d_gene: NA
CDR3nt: TGTGCCAGCAGCTTACGGACGGGATACGAGCAGTACTTC
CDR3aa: CASSLRTGYEQYF

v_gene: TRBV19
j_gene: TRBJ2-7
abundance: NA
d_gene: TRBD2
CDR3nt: TGTGCCAGTAGTATCCCGACTAGCGTCGAGCAGTACTTC
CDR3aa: CASSIPTSVEQYF

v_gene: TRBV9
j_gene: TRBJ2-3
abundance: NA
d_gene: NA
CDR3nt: TGTGCCAGCAGCGTAGGAGGGGGGGCCGCAGATACGCAGTATTTT
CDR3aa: CASSVGGGAADTQYF

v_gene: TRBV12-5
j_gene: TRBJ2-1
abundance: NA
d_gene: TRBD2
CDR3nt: TGTGCTAGTGGTTTGGCACTAGCGGGAGTCTACAATGAGCAGTTCTTC
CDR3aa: CASGLALAGVYNEQFF

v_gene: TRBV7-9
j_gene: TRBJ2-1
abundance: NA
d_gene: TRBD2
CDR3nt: TGTGCCAGCACTTATGCGGGAGGGCGAGGGCATGAGCAGTTCTTC
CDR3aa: CASTYAGGRGHEQFF

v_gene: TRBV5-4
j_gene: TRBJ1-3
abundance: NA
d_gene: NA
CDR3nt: TGTGCCAGCAGCTTGTCTCCCCGCCCAGGGGCGCTTGGAAACACCATATATTTT
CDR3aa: CASSLSPRPGALGNTIYF

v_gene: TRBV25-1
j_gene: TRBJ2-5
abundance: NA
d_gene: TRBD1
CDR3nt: TGTGCCAGCAGTGCGGGCCTAGGACAGGGCGCGGAGACCCAGTACTTC
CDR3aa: CASSAGLGQGAETQYF

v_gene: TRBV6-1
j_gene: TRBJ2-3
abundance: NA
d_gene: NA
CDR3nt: TGTGCCAGCAGTGATGTCTCGAGGGGGACTGGGTGGGCGCAGTATTTT
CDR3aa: CASSDVSRGTGWAQYF

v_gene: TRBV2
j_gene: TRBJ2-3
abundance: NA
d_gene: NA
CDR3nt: TGTGCCAGCAGTGCACAGGGCACAGATACGCAGTATTTT
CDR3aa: CASSAQGTDTQYF

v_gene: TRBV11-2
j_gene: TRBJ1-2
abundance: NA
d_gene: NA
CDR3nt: TGTGCCAGCAGCTTAGATCATATCTGGGATGGCTACACCTTC
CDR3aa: CASSLDHIWDGYTF

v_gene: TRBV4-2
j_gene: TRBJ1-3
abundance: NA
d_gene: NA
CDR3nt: TGTGCCAGCAGCCAAGATGGCGGAACGTTCGGAAACACCATATATTTT
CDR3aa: CASSQDGGTFGNTIYF